These 7 T cell receptor beta chains share one sample of origin, sequenced in a study of blood T cell repertoires in COVID-19. TCRdb's table, derived via immunoSEQ multiplex PCR, lists solely in-frame clones and lacks some. The table shows roughly 210,000 clones, with about 88% occurring only once. The sample taken for sequencing was peripheral blood. These receptors came from a man aged 65 to 79 with acute or convalescent COVID-19.

The rearrangement joins TRBV3-1 (or the pseudogene TRBV3-2) to TRBJ2-3; maybe TRBD1 (5 bases). The CDR3 is made up of 17 amino acids. The germline V and J ends were trimmed by 0 bases and 0 bases, with 13 bases remaining between them. Looked up from germline, CDR1 is LGHDT and CDR2 is YNNKEL (reference sequence). CDR3 coding DNA: TGTGCCAGCAGCCAAGATGGAACAGGTCCTAGCACAGATACGCAGTATTTT. It translates to CASSQDGTGPSTDTQYF.

This rearrangement joins TRBV18 to TRBJ1-4; 7 bases agree with TRBD1. V lost 4 bases and J lost 3; bases outside the gene matches: 5. Per the germline V gene, CDR1 is KGHSH and CDR2 is LQKENI. This CDR3 comprises 15 residues. The CDR3: CASSLNRGPNEKLFF. The CDR3 DNA is TGTGCCAGCTCACTAAACAGGGGACCTAATGAAAAACTGTTTTTT.

This rearrangement joins TRBV5-4 to TRBJ2-1, with D possibly TRBD2 on 6 matching bases. The germline V and J ends were trimmed by 4 bases and 0 bases, with 14 bases remaining between them. CDR1 and CDR2 from the germline V gene are SGHNT and YYREEE (reference sequence). The CDR3 length is 16 residues. CDR3 DNA: TGTGCCAGCAGCGGGCGGGACCTCAACTCCTACAATGAGCAGTTCTTC. Its translation is CASSGRDLNSYNEQFF.

This clone appeared a single time. V is TRBV24-1 and J is TRBJ2-1, with 7 bases aligning to TRBD2. In germline, CDR1 is KGHDR, CDR2 SFDVKD. The CDR3 is 15 residues long. V lost 0 bases to trimming and J lost 7 bases; unmatched junction nucleotides: 5. The CDR3: CATSDLREVGNEQFF. DNA for the CDR3: TGTGCCACCAGTGATTTGCGGGAGGTCGGTAATGAGCAGTTCTTC.

This sequence joins TRBV5-1 and TRBJ2-1; TRBD2 matches at 8 bases. Germline V gene sequence: CDR1 SGHRS, CDR2 YFSETQ. Trimming cost V 1 base and J 5 bases; bases outside gene matches: 2. This CDR3 has 14 residues. CDR3 loop: CASSLTSGNNEQFF. CDR3 sequence (DNA): TGCGCCAGCAGCTTGACTAGCGGCAACAATGAGCAGTTCTTC.

The rearrangement links TRBV5-1 to TRBJ2-3; weak D call: TRBD1 (5 bases). CDR1 and CDR2 from the germline V gene are SGHRS and YFSETQ. V lost 0 bases and J lost 5, with 10 bases in between. This CDR3 has 14 residues. CDR3: CASSLGTFRDTQYF. The DNA for the CDR3 is TGCGCCAGCAGCTTGGGGACATTTAGAGATACGCAGTATTTT.

J is TRBJ1-4 and V is TRBV18; D is unresolved. The CDR3 runs to 16 residues. The germline V gene has CDR1 KGHSH and CDR2 LQKENI. Trimming took 6 bases from V and 7 from J, leaving 21 bases between them. Here the CDR3 reads CASSTNGVGVSEKLFF. CDR3 DNA: TGTGCCAGCTCCACAAACGGGGTCGGAGTGAGTGAAAAACTGTTTTTT.